A single sample is the source of the 32 T cell receptor beta chains below, sequenced in a study of cytomegalovirus exposure and HLA in healthy donors. The PCR had 60 Vbeta and 13 Jbeta primers. Sequenced by immunoSEQ multiplex PCR; TCRdb stores in-frame clones only, minus some. The table has approximately 120,000 clones, approximately 83% seen once; the top ten hold 3.6%. The specimen sequenced was PBMCs. The receptors stem from a woman in her 40s in good health and CMV-seropositive.

This clone has only one observation. The chain employs TRBV14 and TRBJ2-1, with a tentative D call TRBD1 (7 bases). The V gene's germline CDR1 is SGHDN and CDR2 FVKESK. The V gene lost 4 bases and the J gene lost 10 bases, with 20 bases spanning the gap. CDR3 length: 15 residues. CDR3 DNA: TGTGCCAGCAGCCGACTCGGACAGGACGGGGGCGAGCAGTTCTTC. The encoded protein is CASSRLGQDGGEQFF. Based on the CDR3 plus reference TRBV14 and TRBJ2-1, the full variable domain is EAGVTQFPSHSVIEKGQTVTLRCDPISGHDNLYWYRRVMGKEIKFLLHFVKESKQDESGMPNNRFLAERTGGTYSTLKVQPAELEDSGVYFCASSRLGQDGGEQFFGPGTRLTVL.

The chain joins TRBV6-5 to TRBJ2-1; 9 bases map to TRBD1. Germline V gene data show CDR1 as MNHEY and CDR2 as SVGAGI. V lost 6 bases and J lost 0; bases outside the gene matches: 3. This CDR3 has 15 amino acids. The CDR3 sequence: CASRTTGGSYNEQFF. CDR3 DNA sequence: TGTGCCAGCAGAACGACAGGGGGCTCCTACAATGAGCAGTTCTTC.

The chain couples TRBV5-1 to TRBJ2-7; a weak D match, TRBD2 (5 bases). Germline CDR1 is SGHRS and CDR2 is YFSETQ. CDR3 length equals 14 residues. V was trimmed by 4 bases and J by 1 base, leaving 12 bases between them. The CDR3, as DNA: TGCGCCAGCAGCACCACTAGTGGATCCTACGAGCAGTACTTC. It encodes CASSTTSGSYEQYF.

The table lists this clone with a few counts. V gene TRBV28 combines with J gene TRBJ1-2, with a possible D match to TRBD1 (6 bases). This CDR3 spans 16 amino acids. Between the trimmed V and J ends, which lost 2 bases and 5 bases, there was a span of 18 bases. Looked up from germline, CDR1 is MDHEN and CDR2 is SYDVKM. The CDR3 bases are TGTGCCAGCAGTTTAAGATCCGGGGGGCTGCGGTATGGCTACACCTTC. This gives the protein CASSLRSGGLRYGYTF.

This clone was seen a few times. The chain combines TRBV23-1 with TRBJ2-5, with 12 bases aligning to TRBD2. TRBV23-1 belongs to the ORF category, with a function that is uncertain. The CDR3 runs 18 residues. V dropped 2 bases and J dropped 5; count of bases not matched to a gene: 12. The CDR3 spells CASSQTRPSGRAGETQYF. In DNA, the CDR3 is TGCGCCAGCAGTCAAACCCGGCCTAGCGGGAGGGCCGGGGAGACCCAGTACTTC.

This clone was found a few times. The chain joins TRBV6-4 to TRBJ2-2; D perhaps matches TRBD1 (6 bases). V was cut by 3 bases and J by 4 bases, with 9 bases left in between. The CDR3 covers 14 residues. The V gene's germline CDR1 is MRHNA and CDR2 SNTAGT. Here the CDR3 reads CASSERGGTGELFF. The CDR3 bases are TGTGCCAGCAGTGAGCGAGGGGGCACCGGGGAGCTGTTTTTT.

J is TRBJ2-2 and V is TRBV5-1, with TRBD1 matching over 7 bases. Germline CDR1 and CDR2: SGHRS and YFSETQ. V lost 1 base to trimming and J lost 8 bases; unmatched junction nucleotides: 11. The CDR3 runs to 16 residues. The CDR3 loop is CASSLRGQDVPGELFF. DNA of the CDR3: TGCGCCAGCAGCTTGAGAGGACAGGACGTCCCGGGGGAGCTGTTTTTT.

The chain combines TRBV5-4 with TRBJ2-3, with D perhaps TRBD1 (5 bases). Germline V CDR1 and CDR2: SGHNT, YYREEE (reference sequence). Trimming took 4 bases from V and 2 from J, leaving 14 bases between them. The CDR3 length is 15 residues. Here the CDR3 DNA reads TGTGCCAGCAGCCCCCAAAGGGGCCTCACAGATACGCAGTATTTT. Residues: CASSPQRGLTDTQYF.

The V call is TRBV5-1, the J call TRBJ1-1; the D gene is possibly TRBD1 (6 bases). V was pared by 2 bases and J by 1 base, with 9 bases between. CDR1 is SGHRS and CDR2 is YFSETQ in the germline V gene. The CDR3 spans 14 residues. The CDR3 spells CASSFSQGNTEAFF. CDR3 coding DNA: TGCGCCAGCAGCTTCTCACAGGGGAACACTGAAGCTTTCTTT. The variable domain in full, completed from reference TRBV5-1 and TRBJ1-1, reads KAGVTQTPRYLIKTRGQQVTLSCSPISGHRSVSWYQQTPGQGLQFLFEYFSETQRNKGNFPGRFSGRQFSNSRSEMNVSTLELGDSALYLCASSFSQGNTEAFFGQGTRLTVV.

V is TRBV6-1 and J is TRBJ2-7; 7 bases are a match to TRBD1. The CDR3 is 14 amino acids. With 3 bases clipped from V and 4 bases from J, the junction kept 6 bases outside the gene matches. The germline V gene has CDR1 MNHNS and CDR2 SASEGT. The CDR3 spells CASSERQGTYEQYF. DNA of the CDR3: TGTGCCAGCAGTGAGAGACAGGGTACTTACGAGCAGTACTTC.

The chain couples TRBV18 to TRBJ2-1, with TRBD2 identical over 11 bases. Germline CDR1 KGHSH, CDR2 LQKENI. With 2 bases clipped from V and 4 bases from J, the junction kept 7 bases outside the gene matches. The CDR3 is 17 amino acids. The CDR3 nucleotides are TGTGCCAGCTCACCAGTTATGCTAGCGGGAGGATACAATGAGCAGTTCTTC. It yields the protein CASSPVMLAGGYNEQFF.

The rearrangement uses TRBV9 and TRBJ2-2; D possibly corresponds to TRBD1 (6 bases). The germline V gene encodes CDR1 SGDLS and CDR2 YYNGEE. The CDR3 runs to 14 residues. Trimming shortened V by 2 bases and J by 6 bases, and 11 bases separated the two germline ends. CDR3 sequence: CASSVSGQPGELFF. As DNA, the CDR3 is TGTGCCAGCAGCGTCAGTGGACAGCCCGGGGAGCTGTTTTTT.

CDR3 loop: CAWSERDYEQYF. The CDR3 bases are TGTGCCTGGAGTGAACGGGACTACGAGCAGTACTTC. The J gene is TRBJ2-7, the V gene TRBV30, with a tentative D call TRBD2 (5 bases). This CDR3 spans 12 amino acids. The V gene lost 1 base and the J gene lost 3 bases, with 7 bases spanning the gap. Germline CDR1 GTSNPN, CDR2 SVGIG (reference sequence).

This rearrangement joins TRBV6-5 to TRBJ2-7; 12 nucleotides agree with TRBD2. This CDR3 has 16 residues. V lost 0 bases and J lost 5; bases outside the gene matches: 5. CDR1 is MNHEY and CDR2 is SVGAGI in the germline V gene. CDR3 DNA sequence: TGTGCCAGCAGTTACTCGACTAGCGGGAGACCGCACGAGCAGTACTTC. It translates to CASSYSTSGRPHEQYF.

The chain joins TRBV10-3 to TRBJ2-1; a weak D match, TRBD2 (5 bases). Trimming pared 7 bases from V and 2 bases from J, leaving 12 bases between. Germline CDR1 is ENHRY and CDR2 is SYGVKD. CDR3 length equals 14 residues. The CDR3 loop reads CAIKEAEPYNEQFF. For the CDR3, the DNA is TGTGCCATCAAAGAAGCGGAGCCCTACAATGAGCAGTTCTTC.

J is TRBJ1-4 and V is TRBV30; D is perhaps TRBD1 (6 bases). This CDR3 region has 12 residues. The germline V gene encodes CDR1 GTSNPN and CDR2 SVGIG (reference sequence). V dropped 1 base and J dropped 9 bases, with 9 bases sitting between them. CDR3 amino acids: CAWSAGGQKLFF. CDR3 sequence (DNA): TGTGCCTGGAGTGCCGGGGGGCAAAAACTGTTTTTT.

The V gene is TRBV6-5, the J gene TRBJ1-2; TRBD1 matches at 7 bases. The CDR3 covers 15 residues. After removal of 0 bases from V and 2 bases from J, the junction contained 3 bases not matched to a gene. CDR1 and CDR2 from the germline V gene are MNHEY and SVGAGI. The CDR3 reads CASSYSTGRNYGYTF. The CDR3 nucleotides read TGTGCCAGCAGTTACTCGACAGGGAGGAACTATGGCTACACCTTC.

The J gene is TRBJ2-7, the V gene TRBV28, with 9 bases fitting TRBD1. The CDR3 totals 16 residues. The V gene's germline CDR1 is MDHEN and CDR2 SYDVKM. The J segment lost 2 bases and the V segment lost 4 bases, leaving 9 bases of the junction unmatched. The CDR3 DNA reads as TGTGCCAGCAGTTCGCCCGGGACAGGGAGAACCTACGAGCAGTACTTC. Protein product: CASSSPGTGRTYEQYF.

DNA of the CDR3: TGCGCCAGCACCCCGGGACTAAACACCGGGGAGCTGTTTTTT. This translates into CASTPGLNTGELFF. The V call is TRBV10-1, the J call TRBJ2-2, with 7 nucleotides matching TRBD2. V dropped 7 bases and J dropped 2; count of bases not matched to a gene: 4. Germline V gene lookup returns CDR1 WNHNN and CDR2 SYGVQD (reference sequence). CDR3 length: 14 amino acids.

The chain links TRBV6-5 to TRBJ1-1; the D gene is possibly TRBD1 (5 bases). The CDR3 consists of 13 residues. From germline, CDR1 is MNHEY and CDR2 SVGAGI. The germline V and J ends were trimmed by 6 bases and 1 base, with 9 bases remaining between them. In DNA, the CDR3 is TGTGCCAGCAGGTCTACAGGGAACACTGAAGCTTTCTTT. Protein: CASRSTGNTEAFF.

About this clone itself: This sample includes further DNA sequences coding for the same CDR3. The chain is built from TRBV6-4 and TRBJ2-2; weak D call: TRBD1 (6 bases). Germline CDR1 is MRHNA and CDR2 is SNTAGT. CDR3 length: 14 residues. The V and J ends lost 3 bases and 5 bases respectively, with 10 bases between them. The CDR3: CASSDSGATGELFF. Here the CDR3 DNA reads TGTGCCAGCAGTGATTCAGGGGCGACCGGGGAGCTGTTTTTT.

The genes are TRBV5-1 and TRBJ2-1; tentative D call: TRBD2 (6 bases). The germline V and J ends were trimmed by 7 bases and 0 bases, with 11 bases remaining between them. The CDR3 covers 14 residues. Germline V gene lookup returns CDR1 SGHRS and CDR2 YFSETQ. Written as DNA, the CDR3 is TGCGCCAGCTCCCTAGCGATCTCCTACAATGAGCAGTTCTTC. It specifies CASSLAISYNEQFF.

This chain joins TRBV10-2 and TRBJ2-1; TRBD2 might be the D (7 bases). V lost 4 bases to trimming and J lost 1 base, with 17 bases between them. CDR3 length: 17 amino acids. Germline CDR1 and CDR2: WSHSY and SAAADI. CDR3 protein: CASSGVAGRGSYNEQFF. DNA for the CDR3: TGCGCCAGCAGTGGGGTCGCGGGGAGGGGGTCCTACAATGAGCAGTTCTTC.

This sequence joins TRBV9 and TRBJ2-3, with 12 bases identical to TRBD2. The CDR3 contains 18 residues. Per the germline V gene, CDR1 is SGDLS and CDR2 is YYNGEE. The J segment lost 0 bases and the V segment lost 0 bases, leaving 5 bases of the junction unmatched. CDR3 bases: TGTGCCAGCAGCGTAGACGGACTAGCGGGGTCTAGCACAGATACGCAGTATTTT. This codes for CASSVDGLAGSSTDTQYF.

The V call is TRBV11-2, the J call TRBJ2-4, with 10 bases aligning to TRBD2. The CDR3 length is 18 residues. Looked up from germline, CDR1 is SGHAT and CDR2 is FQNNGV. The J segment lost 3 bases and the V segment lost 1 base, leaving 9 bases of the junction unmatched. CDR3 coding DNA: TGTGCCAGCAGCTTAGGTGTAGCGGGAGGTTTATTCAAAAACATTCAGTACTTC. Amino acids: CASSLGVAGGLFKNIQYF.

This clone turned up a few times. As DNA, the CDR3 is TGTGCCAGCAGTTTATTGCAGGGGAACACTGAAGCTTTCTTT. It yields the protein CASSLLQGNTEAFF. V and J are TRBV27 and TRBJ1-1; a weak D match, TRBD1 (5 bases). CDR1 and CDR2 (germline): MNHEY, SMNVEV (reference sequence). The length of the CDR3 is 14 residues. Trimming took 1 base from V and 1 from J, leaving 7 bases between them.

This chain links TRBV2 with TRBJ1-1, with no clear D. Germline V lookup: CDR1 SNHLY, CDR2 FYNNEI. The length of the CDR3 is 13 residues. Trimming pared 6 bases from V and 0 bases from J, leaving 8 bases between. In nucleotides, the CDR3 is TGTGCCAGCAGCCAGATGGTGAACACTGAAGCTTTCTTT. Protein sequence: CASSQMVNTEAFF.

The rearrangement joins TRBV18 to TRBJ1-1; D is undetermined. CDR3 length equals 15 residues. Germline lookup yields CDR1 KGHSH and CDR2 LQKENI. Trimming cost V 2 bases and J 0 bases, with 10 bases left between them. CDR3 loop: CASSPIARMNTEAFF. CDR3 DNA sequence: TGTGCCAGCTCACCAATCGCGCGGATGAACACTGAAGCTTTCTTT.

The chain couples TRBV7-6 to TRBJ1-5; unclear D gene. The CDR3 consists of 14 residues. CDR1 and CDR2 from the germline V gene are SGHVS and FNYEAQ. Trimming removed 3 bases from V and 6 bases from J, with 12 bases in between. Here the CDR3 reads CASSFFEGSQPQHF. Written as DNA, the CDR3 is TGTGCCAGCAGCTTTTTTGAGGGTAGTCAGCCCCAGCATTTT.

CDR3 residues: CASRSSTGQETQYF. CDR3 sequence (DNA): TGTGCCAGCAGATCCTCGACAGGGCAGGAGACCCAGTACTTC. V usage is TRBV28 and J usage is TRBJ2-5; 7 nucleotides line up with TRBD1. The CDR3 is made up of 14 amino acids. V gave up 6 bases and J gave up 5 bases; unmatched junction bases: 9. Germline lookup yields CDR1 MDHEN and CDR2 SYDVKM.

The genes are TRBV16 and TRBJ1-2; TRBD1 matches at 7 bases. The V gene's germline CDR1 is KGHSY and CDR2 FQNENV. The length of the CDR3 is 14 residues. Germline trimming cut 3 bases from V and 6 bases from J; bases unmatched to any gene: 7. The CDR3 sequence: CASSQSRQGDGYTF. In nucleotides, the CDR3 is TGTGCCAGCAGCCAGTCTCGCCAGGGGGATGGCTACACCTTC.

J is TRBJ1-2 and V is TRBV28; 7 bases map to TRBD1. The ends lost 9 bases at V and 2 bases at J; junction bases unmatched: 3. The CDR3 spans 12 residues. Germline values: CDR1 MDHEN, CDR2 SYDVKM. CDR3 loop: CARGGANYGYTF. The CDR3 region has the DNA TGTGCCAGAGGGGGCGCGAACTATGGCTACACCTTC.